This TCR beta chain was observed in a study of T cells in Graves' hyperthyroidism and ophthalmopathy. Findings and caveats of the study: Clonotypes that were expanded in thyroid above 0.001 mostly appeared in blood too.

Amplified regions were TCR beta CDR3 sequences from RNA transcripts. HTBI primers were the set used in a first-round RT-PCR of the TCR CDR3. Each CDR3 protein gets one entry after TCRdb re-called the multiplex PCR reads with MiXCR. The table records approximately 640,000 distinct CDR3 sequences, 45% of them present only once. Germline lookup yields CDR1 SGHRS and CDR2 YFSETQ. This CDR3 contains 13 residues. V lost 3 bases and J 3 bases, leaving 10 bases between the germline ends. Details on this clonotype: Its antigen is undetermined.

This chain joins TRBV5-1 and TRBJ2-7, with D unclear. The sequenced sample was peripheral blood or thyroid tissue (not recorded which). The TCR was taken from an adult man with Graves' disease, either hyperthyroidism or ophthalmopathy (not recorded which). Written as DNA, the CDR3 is TGCGCCAGCAGCTCCTTCTATAACTACGAGCAGTACTTC. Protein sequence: CASSSFYNYEQYF.